The present TCR beta chain was sequenced within a study of blood T cell repertoires in COVID-19. This clone was found once. This CDR3 is built from 17 residues. V was cut by 0 bases and J by 6 bases, with 18 bases left in between. Germline CDR1 is SNHLY and CDR2 is FYNNEI. The method was immunoSEQ multiplex PCR; TCRdb's version includes in-frame clones alone and lacks a portion of them. In the table there are 150,000 or so clones, around 80% of which are singletons. Input material: peripheral blood. The sequence came from a human donor with acute or convalescent COVID-19. The donor label of this sample is uncertain. The J gene is TRBJ1-5, the V gene TRBV2, with D unclear. CDR3 residues: CASSEALTGYGRQPQHF. DNA of the CDR3: TGTGCCAGCAGTGAAGCGCTTACGGGGTACGGGCGTCAGCCCCAGCATTTT.